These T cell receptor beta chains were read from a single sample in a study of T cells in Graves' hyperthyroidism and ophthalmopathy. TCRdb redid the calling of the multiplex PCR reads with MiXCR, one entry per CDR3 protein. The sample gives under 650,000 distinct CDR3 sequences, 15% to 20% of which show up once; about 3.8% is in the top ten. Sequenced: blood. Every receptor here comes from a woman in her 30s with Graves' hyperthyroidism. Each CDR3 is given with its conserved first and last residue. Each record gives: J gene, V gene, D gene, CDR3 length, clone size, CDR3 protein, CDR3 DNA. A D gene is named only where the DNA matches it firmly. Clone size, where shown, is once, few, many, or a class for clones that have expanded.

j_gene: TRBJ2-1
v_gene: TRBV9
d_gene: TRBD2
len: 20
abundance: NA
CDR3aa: CASSGTSSGRERSSYNEQFF
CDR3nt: TGTGCCAGCAGCGGAACATCTAGCGGGAGAGAACGGAGCTCCTACAATGAGCAGTTCTTC

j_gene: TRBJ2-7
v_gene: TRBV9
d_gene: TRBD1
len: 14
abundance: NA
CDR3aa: CASSARDRGVEQYF
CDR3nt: TGTGCCAGCAGCGCACGGGACAGGGGCGTCGAGCAGTACTTC

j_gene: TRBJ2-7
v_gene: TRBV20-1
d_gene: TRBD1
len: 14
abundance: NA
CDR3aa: CSARAGTGAYEQYF
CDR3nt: TGCAGTGCCCGGGCCGGGACAGGGGCCTACGAGCAGTACTTC

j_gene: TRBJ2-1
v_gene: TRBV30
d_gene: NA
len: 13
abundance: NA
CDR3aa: CAWSEGSGLHQFF
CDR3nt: TGTGCCTGGAGTGAAGGATCGGGACTTCATCAGTTCTTC

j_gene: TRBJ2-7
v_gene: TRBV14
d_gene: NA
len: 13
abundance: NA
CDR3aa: CASSQDVSYEQYF
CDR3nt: TGTGCCAGCAGCCAAGATGTAAGCTACGAGCAGTACTTC

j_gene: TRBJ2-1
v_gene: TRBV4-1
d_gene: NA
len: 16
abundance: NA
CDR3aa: CASSQPGVSPYNEQFF
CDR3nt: TGCGCCAGCAGCCAACCTGGTGTTTCCCCGTACAATGAGCAGTTCTTC

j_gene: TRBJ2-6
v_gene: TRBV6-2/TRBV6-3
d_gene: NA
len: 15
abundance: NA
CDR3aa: CASRDVSSGANVLTF
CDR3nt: TGTGCCAGCCGGGACGTTAGCTCTGGGGCCAACGTCCTGACTTTC

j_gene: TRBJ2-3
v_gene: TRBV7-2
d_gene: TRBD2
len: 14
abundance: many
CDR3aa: CASSFGTRSDTQYF
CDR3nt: TGTGCCAGCAGCTTTGGGACTAGATCGGATACGCAGTATTTT

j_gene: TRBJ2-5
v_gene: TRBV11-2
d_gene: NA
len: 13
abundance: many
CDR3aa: CASSPRQSGTQYF
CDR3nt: TGTGCCAGCAGCCCCCGACAGTCTGGGACCCAGTACTTC

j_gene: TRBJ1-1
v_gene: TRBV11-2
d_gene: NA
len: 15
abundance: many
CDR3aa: CASSLAGYLNTEAFF
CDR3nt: TGTGCCAGCAGCTTGGCAGGGTATCTGAACACTGAAGCTTTCTTT

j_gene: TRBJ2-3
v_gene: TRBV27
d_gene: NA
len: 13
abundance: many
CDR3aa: CASSLSPADTQYF
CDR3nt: TGTGCCAGCAGTTTGTCACCGGCAGATACGCAGTATTTT

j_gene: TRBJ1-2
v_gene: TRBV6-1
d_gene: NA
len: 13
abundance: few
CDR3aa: CASSLTRAHGYTF
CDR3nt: TGTGCCAGCAGCCTCACACGTGCGCATGGCTACACCTTC

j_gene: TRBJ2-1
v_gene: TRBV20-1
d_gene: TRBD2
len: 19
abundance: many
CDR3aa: CSARAPGLAGGVSYNEQFF
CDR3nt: TGCAGTGCTAGGGCACCGGGACTAGCGGGAGGGGTCTCCTACAATGAGCAGTTCTTC

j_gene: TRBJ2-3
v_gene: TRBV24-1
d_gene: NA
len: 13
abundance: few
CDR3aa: CATTGRYTDTQYF
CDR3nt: TGTGCCACCACCGGACGGTACACAGATACGCAGTATTTT

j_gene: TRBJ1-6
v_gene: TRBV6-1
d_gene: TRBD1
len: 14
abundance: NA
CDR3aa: CASSPDRFGSPLHF
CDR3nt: TGTGCCAGCAGCCCGGACAGGTTCGGTTCACCCCTCCACTTT

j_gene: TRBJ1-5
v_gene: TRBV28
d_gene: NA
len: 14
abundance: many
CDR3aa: CASSFRGGLGPQHF
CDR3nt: TGTGCCAGCAGTTTTCGGGGAGGGCTCGGGCCCCAGCATTTT

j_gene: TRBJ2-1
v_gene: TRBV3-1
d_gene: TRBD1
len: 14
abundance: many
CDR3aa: CASSPRTGNNEQFF
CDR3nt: TGTGCCAGCAGCCCCCGGACAGGGAACAATGAGCAGTTCTTC

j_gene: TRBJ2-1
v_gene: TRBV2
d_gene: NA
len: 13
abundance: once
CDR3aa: CASSEGASTSPFF
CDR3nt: TGTGCCAGCAGTGAAGGGGCTTCAACTAGTCCGTTCTTC

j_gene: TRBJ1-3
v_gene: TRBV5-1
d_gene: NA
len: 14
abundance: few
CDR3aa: CASKFESLGNTIYF
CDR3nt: TGCGCCAGCAAATTCGAAAGTCTTGGAAACACCATATATTTT

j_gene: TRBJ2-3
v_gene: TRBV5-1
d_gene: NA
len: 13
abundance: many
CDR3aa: CASSFDAADTQYF
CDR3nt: TGCGCCAGCAGCTTTGACGCGGCCGATACGCAGTATTTT

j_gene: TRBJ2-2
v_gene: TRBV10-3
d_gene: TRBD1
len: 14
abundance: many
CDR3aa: CATRLTGMDGELFF
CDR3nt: TGTGCCACCAGATTGACAGGGATGGACGGGGAGCTGTTTTTT

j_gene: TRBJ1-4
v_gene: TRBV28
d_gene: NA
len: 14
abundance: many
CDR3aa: CASRPTGSEIKLFF
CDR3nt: TGTGCCAGCAGGCCGACCGGGTCCGAGATAAAACTGTTTTTT

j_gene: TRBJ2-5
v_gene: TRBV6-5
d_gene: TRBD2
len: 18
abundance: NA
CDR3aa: CASSYTAGTSGTQETQYF
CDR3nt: TGTGCCAGCAGTTACACCGCCGGGACTAGCGGGACTCAAGAGACCCAGTACTTC

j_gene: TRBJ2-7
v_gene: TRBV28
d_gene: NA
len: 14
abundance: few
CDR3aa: CASREPRGGYEQYF
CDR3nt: TGTGCCAGCAGGGAGCCCAGGGGAGGCTACGAGCAGTACTTC